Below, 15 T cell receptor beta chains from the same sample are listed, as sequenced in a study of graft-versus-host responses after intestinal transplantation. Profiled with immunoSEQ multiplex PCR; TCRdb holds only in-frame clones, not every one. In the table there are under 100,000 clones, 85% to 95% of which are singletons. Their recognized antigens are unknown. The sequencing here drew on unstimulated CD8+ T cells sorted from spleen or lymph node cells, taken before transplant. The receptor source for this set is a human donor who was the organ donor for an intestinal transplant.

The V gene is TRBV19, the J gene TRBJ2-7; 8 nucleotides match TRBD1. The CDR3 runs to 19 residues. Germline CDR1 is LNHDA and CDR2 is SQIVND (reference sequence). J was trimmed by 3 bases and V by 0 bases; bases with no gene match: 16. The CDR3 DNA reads TGTGCCAGTAGTATAGACCCCACAGGGGGATACCCCTCACTCTACGAGCAGTACTTC. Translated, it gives CASSIDPTGGYPSLYEQYF.

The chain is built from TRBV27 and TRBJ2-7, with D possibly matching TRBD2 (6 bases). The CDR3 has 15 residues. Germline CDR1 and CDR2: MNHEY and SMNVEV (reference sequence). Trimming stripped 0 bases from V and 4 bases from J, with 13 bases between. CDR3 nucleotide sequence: TGTGCCAGCAGTTTATCTGGTGGGAGCGGGTACGAGCAGTACTTC. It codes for CASSLSGGSGYEQYF.

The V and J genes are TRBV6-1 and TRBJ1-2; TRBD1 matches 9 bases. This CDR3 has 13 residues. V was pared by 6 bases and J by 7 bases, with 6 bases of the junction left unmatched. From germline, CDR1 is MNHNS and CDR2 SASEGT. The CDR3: CASRVQGASGYTF. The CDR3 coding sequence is TGTGCCAGCAGAGTACAGGGGGCTAGTGGCTACACCTTC.

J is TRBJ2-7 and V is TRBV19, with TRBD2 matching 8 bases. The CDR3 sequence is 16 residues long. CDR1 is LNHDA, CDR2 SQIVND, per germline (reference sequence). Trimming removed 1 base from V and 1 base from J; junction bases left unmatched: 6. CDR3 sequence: CASSIVAGTSSYEQYF. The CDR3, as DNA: TGTGCCAGTAGTATAGTCGCCGGGACTAGTTCCTACGAGCAGTACTTC. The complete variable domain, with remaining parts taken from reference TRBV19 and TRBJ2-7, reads DGGITQSPKYLFRKEGQNVTLSCEQNLNHDAMYWYRQDPGQGLRLIYYSQIVNDFQKGDIAEGYSVSREKKESFPLTVTSAQKNPTAFYLCASSIVAGTSSYEQYFGPGTRLTVT.

This CDR3 reads CASSENWAGQSYEQYF. In nucleotides, the CDR3 is TGTGCCAGCAGTGAAAACTGGGCGGGGCAGTCCTACGAGCAGTACTTC. V usage is TRBV2 and J usage is TRBJ2-7, with TRBD2 as a possible D gene (6 bases). The germline V gene has CDR1 SNHLY and CDR2 FYNNEI. The CDR3 runs 16 residues. The germline V and J ends were trimmed by 2 bases and 1 base, with 15 bases remaining between them.

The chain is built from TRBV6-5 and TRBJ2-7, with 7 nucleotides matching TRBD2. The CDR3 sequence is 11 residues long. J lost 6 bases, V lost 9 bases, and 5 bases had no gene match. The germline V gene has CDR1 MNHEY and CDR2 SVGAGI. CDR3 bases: TGTGCCAGTGCCCGCGGGGGCGAGCAGTACTTC. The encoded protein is CASARGGEQYF.

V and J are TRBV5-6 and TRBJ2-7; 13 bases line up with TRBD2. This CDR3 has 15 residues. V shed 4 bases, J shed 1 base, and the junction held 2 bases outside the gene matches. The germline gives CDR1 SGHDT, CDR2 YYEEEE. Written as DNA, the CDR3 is TGTGCCAGCAGCCCGGGACTAGCGGGGTCCTACGAGCAGTACTTC. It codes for CASSPGLAGSYEQYF.

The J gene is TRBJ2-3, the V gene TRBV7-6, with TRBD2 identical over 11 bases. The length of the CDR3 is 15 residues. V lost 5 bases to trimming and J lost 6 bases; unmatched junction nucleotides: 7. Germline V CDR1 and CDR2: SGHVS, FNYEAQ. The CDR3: CASSLVASGRDTQYF. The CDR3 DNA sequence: TGTGCCAGCAGCCTGGTGGCTAGCGGGAGGGATACGCAGTATTTT.

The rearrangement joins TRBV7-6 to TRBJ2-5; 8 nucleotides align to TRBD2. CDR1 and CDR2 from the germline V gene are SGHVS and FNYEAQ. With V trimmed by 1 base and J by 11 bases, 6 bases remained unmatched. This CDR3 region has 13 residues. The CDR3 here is CASSLGSGGSQYF. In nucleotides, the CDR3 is TGTGCCAGCAGCTTAGGAAGCGGGGGTAGTCAGTACTTC.

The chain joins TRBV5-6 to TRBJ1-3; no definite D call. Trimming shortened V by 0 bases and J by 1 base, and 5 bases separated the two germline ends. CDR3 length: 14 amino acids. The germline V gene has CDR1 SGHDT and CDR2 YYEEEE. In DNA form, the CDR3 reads TGTGCCAGCAGCTTGGGGCAGTCTGGAAACACCATATATTTT. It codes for CASSLGQSGNTIYF.

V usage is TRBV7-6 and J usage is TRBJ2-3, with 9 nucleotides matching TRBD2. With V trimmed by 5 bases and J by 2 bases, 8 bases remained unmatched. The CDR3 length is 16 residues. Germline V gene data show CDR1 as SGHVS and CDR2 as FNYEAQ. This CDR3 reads CASSPLAGRHTDTQYF. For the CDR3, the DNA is TGTGCCAGCAGCCCCCTAGCGGGAAGACACACAGATACGCAGTATTTT.

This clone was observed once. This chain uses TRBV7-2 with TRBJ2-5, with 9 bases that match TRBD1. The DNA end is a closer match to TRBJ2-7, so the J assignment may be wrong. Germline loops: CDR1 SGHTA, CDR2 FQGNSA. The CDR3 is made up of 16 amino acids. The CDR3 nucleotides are TGTGCCAGCAGCTTATGGGGGACAGGGTTTGATTACGAGCAGTACTTC. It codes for CASSLWGTGFDYEQYF.

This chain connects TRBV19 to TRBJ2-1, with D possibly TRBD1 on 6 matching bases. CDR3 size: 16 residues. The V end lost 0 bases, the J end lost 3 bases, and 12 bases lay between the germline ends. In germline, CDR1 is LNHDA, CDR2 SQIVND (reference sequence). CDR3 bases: TGTGCCAGTAGTATAGATTCGGGACATAACTACAATGAGCAGTTCTTC. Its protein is CASSIDSGHNYNEQFF.

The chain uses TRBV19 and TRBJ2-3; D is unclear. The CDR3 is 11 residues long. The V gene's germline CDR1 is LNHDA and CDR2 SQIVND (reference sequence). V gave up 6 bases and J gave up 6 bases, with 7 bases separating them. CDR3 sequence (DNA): TGTGCCAGTAGGATCGGTGATACGCAGTATTTT. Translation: CASRIGDTQYF.

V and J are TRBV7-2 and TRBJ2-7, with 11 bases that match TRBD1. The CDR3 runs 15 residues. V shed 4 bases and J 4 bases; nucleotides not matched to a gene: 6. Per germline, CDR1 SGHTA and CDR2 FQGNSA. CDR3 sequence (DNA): TGTGCCAGCAGCTGGGACAGGGGGATTTGGTACGAGCAGTACTTC. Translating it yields CASSWDRGIWYEQYF.